This T cell receptor beta chain came from a study of cytomegalovirus exposure and HLA in healthy donors. General study findings and limits: Some V segments, including TRBV6-2 and TRBV6-3, were excluded as indistinguishable. Rarity held for most TCR sequences, but there were some public TCRs that occurred in many donors.

The PCR used 60 Vbeta and 13 Jbeta primers. Using immunoSEQ multiplex PCR, the repertoire was profiled, and TCRdb retains in-frame clones only, with some absent. The table lists 160,000 or so clones, about 72% of them singletons. There are 15 residues in the CDR3. Per germline, CDR1 MNHNS and CDR2 SASEGT. V gave up 1 base and J gave up 5 bases, with 14 bases separating them. Regarding this clone: The antigen remains undetermined.

The V gene is TRBV6-1, the J gene TRBJ2-5, with a weak D call TRBD2 (7 bases). The origin of this receptor is a man in his thirties or forties in good health and CMV-seropositive. Sequencing was done on a sample of PBMCs. The CDR3 spells CASSEGWGGRETQYF. In DNA, the CDR3 is TGTGCCAGCAGTGAAGGTTGGGGGGGGCGGGAGACCCAGTACTTC.